This T cell receptor beta chain was observed in a study of cytomegalovirus exposure and HLA in healthy donors. Libraries were prepared by immunoSEQ multiplex PCR; TCRdb keeps only in-frame clonotypes and omits some of them. The table lists about 180,000 clones, 85% of them singletons. As concerns this clone: Other DNA sequences in the same sample also yield this CDR3.

Trimming cost V 3 bases and J 5 bases, with 8 bases left between them. CDR3 length: 13 residues. Germline lookup yields CDR1 MNHEY and CDR2 SMNVEV (reference sequence). Material for sequencing was PBMCs. J is TRBJ1-5 and V is TRBV27; a possible D gene is TRBD1 (5 bases). The receptor was derived from a man between 18 and 29 years old in good health and CMV-seropositive. The CDR3 coding sequence is TGTGCCAGCAGTTTCGGGGGGTATCAGCCCCAGCATTTT. This encodes CASSFGGYQPQHF.